This T cell receptor (beta chain) appears in the sequencing data of a study of memory CD4+ T cells and cytomegalovirus serostatus. Concerning this clone: Its antigen is not identified.

In the study's own analysis: Out-of-frame sequences were removed, leaving roughly 2,200,000 distinct TCRbeta sequences. The method was immunoSEQ multiplex PCR; TCRdb's version includes in-frame clones alone and lacks a portion of them. The DNA gave D and trimming, while V, J and clone size come from that table. The sample has roughly 49,000 clones; roughly three quarters are singletons. Study conclusions and caveats: 67 of 164 known CMV-associated TCRbeta sequences appeared in CD4+ memory. A US-trained random forest predicted CMV serostatus with median AUC around 0.91.

The CDR3 has 13 amino acids. The V and J ends lost 5 bases and 9 bases respectively, with 13 bases between them. In germline, CDR1 is LNHDA, CDR2 SQIVND (reference sequence). The sort gate was single viable CD3+CD4+CD8-CD45RO+ cells for memory CD4+ T cells. Serostatus was set by detecting CMV pp150, pp28, p38, p52 IgG. The material sequenced was memory CD4+ T cells from blood. This sequence originates from an adult in good health and CMV-seronegative. The chain links TRBV19 to TRBJ2-2; D is unresolved. As DNA, the CDR3 is TGTGCCAGTAGTCCCCACTCGACCCGGGAGCTGTTTTTT. It codes for CASSPHSTRELFF.